This entry is about one T cell receptor beta chain. This specimen comes from a study of blood T cell repertoires in COVID-19. V was trimmed by 3 bases and J by 6 bases, leaving 11 bases between them. The CDR3 loop spans 13 amino acids. CDR1 and CDR2 (germline): LNHDA, SQIVND (reference sequence). In the source study's methods: Estimates of nucleated cell counts were drawn from the amplification of reference gene primers. Sequenced by immunoSEQ multiplex PCR; TCRdb stores in-frame clones only, minus some. V and J calls and clone size are given by that table; D and trimming were obtained from the DNA. Among fewer than 350,000 clones, roughly 90% were seen once, and the ten largest hold approximately 2.4%.

The clonotype originates from a woman aged 40 to 49 with acute COVID-19. Input material: PBMCs or T cells enriched from blood (not recorded which). The chain joins TRBV19 to TRBJ1-1; the D gene is possibly TRBD1 (5 bases). The CDR3 reads CASSIAGVPEAFF. In DNA form, the CDR3 reads TGTGCCAGTAGTATTGCGGGGGTGCCTGAAGCTTTCTTT. The whole variable domain, remainder taken from reference TRBV19 and TRBJ1-1, is DGGITQSPKYLFRKEGQNVTLSCEQNLNHDAMYWYRQDPGQGLRLIYYSQIVNDFQKGDIAEGYSVSREKKESFPLTVTSAQKNPTAFYLCASSIAGVPEAFFGQGTRLTVV.